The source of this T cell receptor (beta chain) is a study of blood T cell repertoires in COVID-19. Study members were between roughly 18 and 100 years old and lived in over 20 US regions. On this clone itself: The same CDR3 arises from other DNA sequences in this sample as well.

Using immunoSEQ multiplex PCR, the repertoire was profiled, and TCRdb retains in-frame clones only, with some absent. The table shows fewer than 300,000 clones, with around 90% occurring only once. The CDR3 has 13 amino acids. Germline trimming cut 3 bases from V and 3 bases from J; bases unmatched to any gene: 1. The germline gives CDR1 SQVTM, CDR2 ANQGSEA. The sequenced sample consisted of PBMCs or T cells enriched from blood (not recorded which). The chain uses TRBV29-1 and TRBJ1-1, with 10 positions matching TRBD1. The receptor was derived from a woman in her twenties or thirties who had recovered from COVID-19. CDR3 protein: CSVEGTGDTEAFF. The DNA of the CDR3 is TGCAGCGTTGAGGGGACAGGGGACACTGAAGCTTTCTTT.